This TCR beta chain was sequenced for a study of blood T cells in healthy people across ages. This clonotype appeared a few times. Germline CDR1 and CDR2: SGHNT and YENEEA. V lost 1 base, J lost 1 base, and 4 bases stayed unmatched. The CDR3 length is 16 residues. The use of a sample-barcoded 5' primer and a J-beta primer mix characterized a second PCR of roughly 7 to 11 cycles. With 12 random nucleotides, a template-switch adaptor tagged each individual cDNA molecule. TCRdb re-analysed the 5' RACE reads in MiXCR, keeping a single row per CDR3 protein. The sample lists about 930,000 distinct CDR3 sequences, about 29% occurring once. In addition, the sample was reused for a study of T cells of mothers and their children.

The sample consisted of blood. This TCR was recovered from a woman in her thirties or forties in good health. The rearrangement joins TRBV11-3 to TRBJ2-1; 7 positions match TRBD2. The CDR3 DNA is TGTGCCAGCAGCTTAGTCCCGGGGGGATCCTACAATGAGCAGTTCTTC. It yields the protein CASSLVPGGSYNEQFF. The full variable domain, with the rest looked up from reference TRBV11-3 and TRBJ2-1, is EAGVVQSPRYKIIEKKQPVAFWCNPISGHNTLYWYLQNLGQGPELLIRYENEEAVDDSQLPKDRFSAERLKGVDSTLKIQPAELGDSAVYLCASSLVPGGSYNEQFFGPGTRLTVL.